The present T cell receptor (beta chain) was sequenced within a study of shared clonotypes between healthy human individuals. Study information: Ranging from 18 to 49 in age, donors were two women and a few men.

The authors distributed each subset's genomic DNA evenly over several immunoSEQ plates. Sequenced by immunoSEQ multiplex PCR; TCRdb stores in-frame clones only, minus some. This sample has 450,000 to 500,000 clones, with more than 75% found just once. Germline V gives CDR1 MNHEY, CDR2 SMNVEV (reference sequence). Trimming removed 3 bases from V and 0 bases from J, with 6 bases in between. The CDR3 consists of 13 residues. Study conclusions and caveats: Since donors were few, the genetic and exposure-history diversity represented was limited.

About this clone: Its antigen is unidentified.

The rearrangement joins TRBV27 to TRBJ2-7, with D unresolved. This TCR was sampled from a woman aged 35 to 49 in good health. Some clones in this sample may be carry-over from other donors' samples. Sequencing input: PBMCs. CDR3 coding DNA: TGTGCCAGCAGTTTTGCCAGCTCCTACGAGCAGTACTTC. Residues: CASSFASSYEQYF.